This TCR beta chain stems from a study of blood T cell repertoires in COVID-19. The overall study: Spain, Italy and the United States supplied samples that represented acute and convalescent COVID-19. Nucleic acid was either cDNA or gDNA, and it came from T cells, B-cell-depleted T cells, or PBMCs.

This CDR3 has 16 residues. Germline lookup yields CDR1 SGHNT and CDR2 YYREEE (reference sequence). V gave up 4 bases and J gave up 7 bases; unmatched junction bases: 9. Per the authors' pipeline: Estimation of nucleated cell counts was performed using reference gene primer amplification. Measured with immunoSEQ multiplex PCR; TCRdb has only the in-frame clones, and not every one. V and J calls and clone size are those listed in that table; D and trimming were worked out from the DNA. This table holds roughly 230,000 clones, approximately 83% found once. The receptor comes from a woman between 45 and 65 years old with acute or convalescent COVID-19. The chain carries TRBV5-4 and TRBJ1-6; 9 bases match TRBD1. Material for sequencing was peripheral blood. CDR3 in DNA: TGTGCCAGCAGCCCGCGGGGACAGGGAGGGAATTCACCCCTCCACTTT. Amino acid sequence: CASSPRGQGGNSPLHF.